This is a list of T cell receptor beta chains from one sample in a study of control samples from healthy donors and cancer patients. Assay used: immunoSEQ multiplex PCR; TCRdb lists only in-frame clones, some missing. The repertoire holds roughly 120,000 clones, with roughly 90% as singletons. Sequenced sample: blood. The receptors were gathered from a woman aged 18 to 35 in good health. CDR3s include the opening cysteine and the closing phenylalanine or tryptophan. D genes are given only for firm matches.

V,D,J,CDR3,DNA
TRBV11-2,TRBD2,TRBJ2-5,CASSLGASGREETQYF,TGTGCCAGCAGCTTAGGTGCTAGCGGGAGGGAAGAGACCCAGTACTTC
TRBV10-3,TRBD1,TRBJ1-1,CAISESKGTGLTEAFF,TGTGCCATCAGTGAGTCAAAAGGGACAGGGCTCACTGAAGCTTTCTTT
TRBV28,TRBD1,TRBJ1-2,CASGIQGSGYGYTF,TGTGCCAGCGGAATACAGGGGTCTGGCTATGGCTACACCTTC
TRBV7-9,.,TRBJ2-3,CASSLTDTQYF,TGTGCCAGCAGCTTGACAGATACGCAGTATTTT
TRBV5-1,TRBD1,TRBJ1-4,CASSFTQGLAGEKLFF,TGCGCCAGCAGCTTTACACAGGGGCTGGCAGGAGAAAAACTGTTTTTT
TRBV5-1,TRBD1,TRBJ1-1,CASSPQGVGTEAFF,TGCGCCAGCAGCCCCCAGGGGGTTGGGACTGAAGCTTTCTTT
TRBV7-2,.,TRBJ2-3,CASTRDHSTDTQYF,TGTGCCAGCACCCGGGACCATAGCACAGATACGCAGTATTTT
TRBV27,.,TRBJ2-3,CASSFRSGTDTQYF,TGTGCCAGCAGTTTTCGGAGCGGCACAGATACGCAGTATTTT
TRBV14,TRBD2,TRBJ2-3,CASSHDPTSGGADTQYF,TGTGCCAGCAGCCATGACCCGACTAGCGGGGGGGCAGATACGCAGTATTTT
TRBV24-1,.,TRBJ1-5,CATSPRAGGANQPQHF,TGTGCCACCAGTCCCCGGGCGGGGGGCGCAAATCAGCCCCAGCATTTT
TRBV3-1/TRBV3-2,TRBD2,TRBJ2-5,CASSHPSGGTSGGMTQYF,TGTGCCAGCAGCCACCCAAGCGGCGGGACTAGCGGGGGAATGACCCAGTACTTC
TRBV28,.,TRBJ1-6,CASSAWGQGFNSPLHF,TGTGCCAGCAGTGCCTGGGGTCAAGGATTTAATTCACCCCTCCACTTT
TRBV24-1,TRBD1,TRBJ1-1,CATSALTGAGAEAFF,TGTGCCACCAGTGCCTTGACAGGGGCGGGGGCTGAAGCTTTCTTT
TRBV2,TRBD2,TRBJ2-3,CASRGTSGSDTQYF,TGTGCCAGCAGGGGGACTAGCGGCTCAGATACGCAGTATTTT
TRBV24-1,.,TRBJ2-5,CATSDPGRGTQQETQYF,TGTGCCACCAGTGACCCCGGACGTGGGACGCAACAAGAGACCCAGTACTTC
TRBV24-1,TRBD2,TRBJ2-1,CATSDPSGGWFF,TGTGCCACCAGTGACCCTAGCGGGGGGTGGTTCTTC
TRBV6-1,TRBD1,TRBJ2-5,CASSGELDPGQGYRETQYF,TGTGCCAGCAGTGGAGAGTTGGACCCTGGACAGGGGTATAGGGAGACCCAGTACTTC
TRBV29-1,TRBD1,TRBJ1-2,CSVERTGGNGYTF,TGCAGCGTTGAACGGACAGGGGGCAATGGCTACACCTTC
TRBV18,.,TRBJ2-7,CASSYGGLSYEQYF,TGTGCCAGCTCATACGGGGGTCTCTCCTACGAGCAGTACTTC
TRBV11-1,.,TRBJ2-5,CASSLVEAPETQYF,TGTGCCAGCAGCTTAGTCGAGGCCCCAGAGACCCAGTACTTC
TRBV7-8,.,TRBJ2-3,CASSSQLTDTQYF,TGTGCCAGCAGCTCTCAGCTTACAGATACGCAGTATTTT
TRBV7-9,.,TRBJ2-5,CASSLILAETQYF,TGTGCCAGCAGCTTGATCCTAGCAGAGACCCAGTACTTC